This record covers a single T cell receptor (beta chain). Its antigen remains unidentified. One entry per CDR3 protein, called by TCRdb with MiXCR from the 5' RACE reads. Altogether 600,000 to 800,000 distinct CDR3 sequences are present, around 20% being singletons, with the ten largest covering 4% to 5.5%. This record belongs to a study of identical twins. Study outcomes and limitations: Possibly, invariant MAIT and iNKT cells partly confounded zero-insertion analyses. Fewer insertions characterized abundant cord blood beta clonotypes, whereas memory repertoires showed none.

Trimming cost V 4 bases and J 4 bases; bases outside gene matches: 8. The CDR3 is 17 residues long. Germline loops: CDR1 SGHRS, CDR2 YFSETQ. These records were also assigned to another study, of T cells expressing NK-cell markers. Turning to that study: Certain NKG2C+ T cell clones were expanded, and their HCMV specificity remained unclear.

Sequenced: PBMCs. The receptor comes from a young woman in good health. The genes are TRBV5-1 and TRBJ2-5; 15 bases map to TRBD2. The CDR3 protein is CASSTLGLAGGPETQYF. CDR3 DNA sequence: TGCGCCAGCAGCACGCTAGGACTAGCGGGGGGGCCAGAGACCCAGTACTTC.